These T cell receptor beta chains were read from a single sample in a study of OX40 agonist ivuxolimab in advanced cancers. Profiling relied on immunoSEQ multiplex PCR, and the TCRdb table lists in-frame clones only, not all of them. This repertoire shows tens of thousands of clones, 75% to 90% found once; its top ten account for 6.5% to 9%. Sequences were derived from CD4+ or CD8+ T cells sorted from blood, sampled in a trial of the OX40 agonist ivuxolimab. Receptors originate from an adult with an advanced solid tumor such as melanoma, head and neck, liver or kidney cancer. CDR3s include the opening cysteine and the closing phenylalanine or tryptophan.

TRBJ2-1	TRBV7-9	CASSHWTGGSYNEQFF
TRBJ2-3	TRBV12-1	CASLPRDREKLTDTQYF
TRBJ2-1	TRBV7-6	CASSLQTGGQNEQFF
TRBJ2-3	TRBV29-1	CSVWTSDSTDTQYF
TRBJ2-3	TRBV6-5	CASSFYRGGGTDTQYF
TRBJ2-3	TRBV7-3	CASLVTYF
TRBJ2-5	TRBV6-1	CAAEYGLTQETQYF
TRBJ2-1	TRBV7-3	CASSLESTGPSGEQFF
TRBJ2-1	TRBV12-5	CASGPGTREQFF
TRBJ2-5	TRBV2	CASTNTGWETQYF
TRBJ2-7	TRBV11-2	CASSLDGGQGSSYEQYF
TRBJ2-3	TRBV7-9	CASSIIYADTQYF
TRBJ2-1	TRBV7-9	CASSYDNEQFF
TRBJ1-1	TRBV15	CATGTANTEAFF
TRBJ2-5	TRBV27	CASSFEFGETQYF
TRBJ2-6	TRBV27	CASSLVDNSVLTF
TRBJ2-7	TRBV2	CASSPYEQYF
TRBJ2-7	TRBV6-6	CASGAASYEQYF
TRBJ2-7	TRBV13	CASSLGLGRYEQYF
TRBJ1-3	TRBV2	CASTRNRQGAIYF
TRBJ2-7	TRBV7-2	CASSPPFDYPYEQYF
TRBJ2-7	TRBV2	CASGTGLEQYF